Included here is one TCR beta chain sequence, with context. The data derive from a study of blood T cells in healthy people across ages. Next came a second PCR, run for about 7 to 12 cycles, which used a sample-barcoded 5' primer along with a J-beta primer mix. TCRdb re-analysed the 5' RACE reads in MiXCR, keeping a single row per CDR3 protein. The sample consists of hundreds of thousands of distinct CDR3 sequences, 40% to 50% of them appearing once. CDR1 is SGDLS, CDR2 YYNGEE, per germline. The CDR3 consists of 15 residues. Germline trimming cut 1 base from V and 2 bases from J; bases unmatched to any gene: 4.

The sample consisted of blood. The chain recombines TRBV9 with TRBJ2-3, with 7 bases matching TRBD2. The receptor was isolated from a man aged 55-75 years in good health. CDR3 DNA sequence: TGTGCCAGCAGCGTAATGGGGGGGGACACAGATACGCAGTATTTT. Translating it yields CASSVMGGDTDTQYF.